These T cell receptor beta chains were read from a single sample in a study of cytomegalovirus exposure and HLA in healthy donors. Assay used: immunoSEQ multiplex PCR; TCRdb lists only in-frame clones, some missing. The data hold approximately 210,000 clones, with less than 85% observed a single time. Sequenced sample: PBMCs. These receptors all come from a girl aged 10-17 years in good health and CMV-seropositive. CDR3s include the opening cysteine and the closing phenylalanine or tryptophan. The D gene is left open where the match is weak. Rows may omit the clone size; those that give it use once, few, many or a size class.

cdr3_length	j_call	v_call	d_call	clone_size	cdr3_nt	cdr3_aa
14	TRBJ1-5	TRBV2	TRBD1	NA	TGTGCCAGCAGTCGGACAGGGGGGGGTCAGCCCCAGCATTTT	CASSRTGGGQPQHF
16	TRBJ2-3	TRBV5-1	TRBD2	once	TGCGCCAGCAGCTTGGGGGTCCCCAGCGGGAGGCAAACGCAGTATTTT	CASSLGVPSGRQTQYF
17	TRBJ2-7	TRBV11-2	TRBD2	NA	TGTGCCAGCAGCTTAACTAGCGGGGGTTCTAGCTCCTACGAGCAGTACTTC	CASSLTSGGSSSYEQYF
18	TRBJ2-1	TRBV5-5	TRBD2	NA	TGTGCCAGCAGCCCCGGACTAGCGGGTCTCCAAAACTACAATGAGCAGTTCTTC	CASSPGLAGLQNYNEQFF
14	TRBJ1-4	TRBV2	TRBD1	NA	TGTGCCAGCAGGAGGGACAGGGTGGAAGAAAAACTGTTTTTT	CASRRDRVEEKLFF
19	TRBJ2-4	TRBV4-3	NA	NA	TGCGCCAGCAGCCAGGGGGCTAGCGGATACCCCTTAGCCAAAAACATTCAGTACTTC	CASSQGASGYPLAKNIQYF
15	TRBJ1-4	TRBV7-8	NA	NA	TGTGCCAGCAGCTTAGCCGGGGCAACTAATGAAAAACTGTTTTTT	CASSLAGATNEKLFF
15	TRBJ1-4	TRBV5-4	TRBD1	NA	TGTGCCAGCAGCTACCAACAGGGGGTTCGTGAAAAACTGTTTTTT	CASSYQQGVREKLFF
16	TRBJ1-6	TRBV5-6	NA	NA	TGTGCCAGCAGCGCTGGAGGACAGAAAAATAATTCACCCCTCCACTTT	CASSAGGQKNNSPLHF
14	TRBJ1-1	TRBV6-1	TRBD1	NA	TGTGCCAGCAGGCCTGAGGGGGCGGGCACTGAAGCTTTCTTT	CASRPEGAGTEAFF
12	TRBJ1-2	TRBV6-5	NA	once	TGTGCCAGCAGCAGCGATACCTATGGCTACACCTTC	CASSSDTYGYTF
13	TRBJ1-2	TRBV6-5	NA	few	TGTGCCAGCAGTGGGGCGGGGGTCGATGGCTACACCTTC	CASSGAGVDGYTF
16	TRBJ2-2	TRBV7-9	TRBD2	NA	TGTGCCAGCAGCCTGGGACTAGCGGGGAACACCGGGGAGCTGTTTTTT	CASSLGLAGNTGELFF
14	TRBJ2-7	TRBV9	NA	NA	TGTGCCAGCAGCCCTTGGACAGAGTCCTACGAGCAGTACTTC	CASSPWTESYEQYF
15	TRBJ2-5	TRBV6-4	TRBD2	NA	TGTGCCAGCAGTTCACTAGCGGGGGCACTCGAGACCCAGTACTTC	CASSSLAGALETQYF
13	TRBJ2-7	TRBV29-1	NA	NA	TGCAGCGTGGCTGCGGACAGCTTCTACGAGCAGTACTTC	CSVAADSFYEQYF
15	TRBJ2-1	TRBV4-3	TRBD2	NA	TGCGCCAGCAGCCAAGGGGGCGGGGGGGCCAATGAGCAGTTCTTC	CASSQGGGGANEQFF
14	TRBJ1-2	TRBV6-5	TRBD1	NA	TGTGCCAGCAGTTTGGGACAGGGAGCGTATGGCTACACCTTC	CASSLGQGAYGYTF
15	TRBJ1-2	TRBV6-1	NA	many	TGTGCCAGCAGTGAAGGGCTCCAGGGTTACTATGGCTACACCTTC	CASSEGLQGYYGYTF
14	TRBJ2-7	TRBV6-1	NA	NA	TGTGCCATTACACGGACACTTAGCTCCTACGAGCAGTACTTC	CAITRTLSSYEQYF
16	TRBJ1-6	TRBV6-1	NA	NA	TGTGCCAGCAGTGAATCAACGGCCAGGGTCAATTCACCCCTCCACTTT	CASSESTARVNSPLHF